The 20 T cell receptor beta chains reported below all come from one sample, sequenced in a study of cytomegalovirus exposure and HLA in healthy donors (TCRdb year 2017). The library was built by means of the immunoSEQ multiplex PCR assay. The multiplex PCR relied on a mix of 60 forward primers for TCR Vbeta segments and 13 reverse primers for TCR Jbeta segments. TCRdb obtained this table from immuneACCESS and retained in-frame rearrangements with V and J assigned. These tables miss some clones; where compared with another copy, unresolved V genes account for less than half of the shortfall, and the remainder is unexplained. This sample's table carries approximately 38,000 clones. Together, the top ten hold 1% to 1.5% of the sample. Sequenced: PBMCs. The receptor source for this set is a man younger than 45 in good health and CMV-seronegative.

The chain employs TRBV30 and TRBJ1-2; D gene ambiguous. CDR1 and CDR2 (germline): GTSNPN, SVGIG (reference sequence). The CDR3 is made up of 12 amino acids. V lost 2 bases to trimming and J lost 8 bases, with 12 bases between them. The chain's CDR3 is CAWSNEHRGYTF. The CDR3 nucleotides are TGTGCCTGGAGTAATGAGCACCGGGGCTACACCTTC.

The chain combines TRBV12-5 with TRBJ2-7; D gene ambiguous. The CDR3 contains 13 residues. Germline CDR1 and CDR2: LGHNT and FRNRAP. Trimming removed 5 bases at V and 0 bases at J, with 8 bases between. Here the CDR3 DNA reads TGTGCTAGTGGTCCCCTTAGCTCCTACGAGCAGTACTTC. It translates to CASGPLSSYEQYF.

The chain has TRBV7-9 and TRBJ2-1, with TRBD2 matching over 7 bases. The CDR3 is 17 amino acids. CDR1 and CDR2 from the germline V gene are SEHNR and FQNEAQ (reference sequence). The trim removed 2 bases at V and 1 base at J, leaving 8 bases unmatched. The CDR3 is CASSLRGGGSSYNEQFF. CDR3 coding DNA: TGTGCCAGCAGCTTACGGGGTGGCGGGAGTTCCTACAATGAGCAGTTCTTC.

The rearrangement links TRBV5-1 to TRBJ2-4; 8 bases line up with TRBD2. Germline loops: CDR1 SGHRS, CDR2 YFSETQ. Trimming cost V 2 bases and J 3 bases; bases outside gene matches: 4. The CDR3 is 15 amino acids. Here the CDR3 reads CASSFLAGIKNIQYF. The CDR3 DNA reads as TGCGCCAGCAGCTTCTTAGCGGGGATCAAAAACATTCAGTACTTC.

The chain uses TRBV5-1 and TRBJ2-3, with 8 bases that match TRBD1. Unmatched junction bases numbered 6, after V lost 2 bases and J lost 4 bases. CDR3 length: 15 residues. From germline, CDR1 is SGHRS and CDR2 YFSETQ. Here the CDR3 reads CASSLRQGASDTQYF. CDR3 sequence (DNA): TGCGCCAGCAGCTTACGGCAGGGGGCGTCAGATACGCAGTATTTT.

This sequence joins TRBV4-1 and TRBJ1-5; D may be TRBD1 (5 bases). The germline V gene encodes CDR1 MGHRA and CDR2 YSYEKL. V lost 0 bases and J 4 bases, leaving 7 bases between the germline ends. This CDR3 comprises 14 residues. The CDR3 DNA sequence: TGCGCCAGCAGCCAAGATGGGGGGAATCAGCCCCAGCATTTT. It codes for CASSQDGGNQPQHF.

The chain carries TRBV18 and TRBJ1-1, with a tentative D call TRBD1 (6 bases). Trimming stripped 6 bases from V and 1 base from J, with 12 bases between. The CDR3 runs 14 residues. CDR1 is KGHSH, CDR2 LQKENI, per germline. CDR3 amino acids: CASSEIQGNTEAFF. CDR3 DNA: TGTGCCAGCTCCGAAATACAGGGGAACACTGAAGCTTTCTTT.

The chain uses TRBV5-4 and TRBJ2-7; 8 nucleotides align to TRBD1. The trim removed 5 bases at V and 0 bases at J, leaving 4 bases unmatched. Germline V gene sequence: CDR1 SGHNT, CDR2 YYREEE (reference sequence). CDR3 length: 14 residues. CDR3 coding DNA: TGTGCCAGCAGTTCAGGGGGCCTCTCCTACGAGCAGTACTTC. Protein: CASSSGGLSYEQYF.

The chain recombines TRBV6-1 with TRBJ2-7; tentative D call: TRBD2 (6 bases). This CDR3 has 11 residues. V was cut by 6 bases and J by 11 bases, with 14 bases left in between. Germline CDR1 reads MNHNS; CDR2 reads SASEGT. In DNA, the CDR3 is TGTGCCAGCAGCCCCACTGGCGGGGAGTACTTC. Encoded protein: CASSPTGGEYF.

The chain is built from TRBV30 and TRBJ2-1; D might be TRBD2 (6 bases). Trimming stripped 2 bases from V and 4 bases from J, with 12 bases between. The CDR3 contains 14 residues. CDR1 GTSNPN and CDR2 SVGIG come from the germline V gene (reference sequence). The CDR3 region has the DNA TGTGCCTGGAGTCCCGGCGGGGAATACAATGAGCAGTTCTTC. Amino acid sequence: CAWSPGGEYNEQFF.

As to this clone: Distinct nucleotide sequences in the sample also encode this CDR3. J is TRBJ2-5 and V is TRBV30; D remains ambiguous. Deletions cut 0 bases from V and 5 bases from J, with 4 bases between. This CDR3 has 11 residues. The germline V gene encodes CDR1 GTSNPN and CDR2 SVGIG (reference sequence). The CDR3 DNA follows: TGTGCCTGGAGTGTACGGGAGACCCAGTACTTC. This codes for CAWSVRETQYF.

The rearrangement joins TRBV7-2 to TRBJ2-1; 9 nucleotides align to TRBD2. CDR3 size: 16 residues. Looked up from germline, CDR1 is SGHTA and CDR2 is FQGNSA. Trimming removed 1 base from V and 5 bases from J; junction bases left unmatched: 6. Here the CDR3 DNA reads TGTGCCAGCAGCTTAGTCGGCGGGAGGGGCGACAATGAGCAGTTCTTC. Amino acids: CASSLVGGRGDNEQFF.

This chain connects TRBV14 to TRBJ2-5; weak D call: TRBD1 (6 bases). CDR1 and CDR2 (germline): SGHDN, FVKESK. The CDR3 sequence is 15 residues long. V was clipped by 0 bases and J by 1 base, with 9 bases between them. CDR3 nucleotides: TGTGCCAGCAGCCAAGATACAGGGTTCCAAGAGACCCAGTACTTC. This encodes CASSQDTGFQETQYF.

The genes are TRBV9 and TRBJ2-5; D perhaps matches TRBD1 (5 bases). The germline V gene encodes CDR1 SGDLS and CDR2 YYNGEE. This CDR3 contains 14 residues. Trimming took off 3 bases at V and 2 bases at J, with 11 bases between the two ends. The CDR3 reads CASSDTGIQETQYF. The CDR3 DNA follows: TGTGCCAGCAGCGACACAGGAATACAAGAGACCCAGTACTTC. The full variable domain, in which reference TRBV9 and TRBJ2-5 provide the parts outside the CDR3, is DSGVTQTPKHLITATGQRVTLRCSPRSGDLSVYWYQQSLDQGLQFLIQYYNGEERAKGNILERFSAQQFPDLHSELNLSSLELGDSALYFCASSDTGIQETQYFGPGTRLLVL.

The rearrangement uses TRBV6-9 and TRBJ2-7; the D gene is possibly TRBD1 (6 bases). Trimming stripped 3 bases from V and 0 bases from J, with 15 bases between. The CDR3 loop spans 16 amino acids. CDR1 and CDR2 (germline): MNHGY, SVAAGI. CDR3 loop: CASSYPRQERSYEQYF. CDR3 DNA sequence: TGTGCCAGCAGTTACCCTAGACAGGAGCGCTCCTACGAGCAGTACTTC.

The chain couples TRBV5-6 to TRBJ2-6; D gene uncertain. Germline values: CDR1 SGHDT, CDR2 YYEEEE. Trimming took off 6 bases at V and 0 bases at J, with 22 bases between the two ends. The CDR3 length is 19 residues. The CDR3 region is CASTSSNGPSFSGANVLTF. CDR3 nucleotide sequence: TGTGCCAGCACCTCAAGCAATGGGCCGTCCTTCTCTGGGGCCAACGTCCTGACTTTC.

The rearrangement uses TRBV29-1 and TRBJ1-4; D is undetermined. CDR1 and CDR2 from the germline V gene are SQVTM and ANQGSEA. V lost 5 bases and J 3 bases, leaving 10 bases between the germline ends. This CDR3 has 13 amino acids. The CDR3 DNA is TGCAGCGTTCAATATAGAGCTAATGAAAAACTGTTTTTT. Translation: CSVQYRANEKLFF.

The J gene is TRBJ1-5, the V gene TRBV6-1; weak D call: TRBD1 (5 bases). Germline V gene lookup returns CDR1 MNHNS and CDR2 SASEGT. V lost 8 bases and J 7 bases, leaving 21 bases between the germline ends. This CDR3 region has 15 residues. In DNA form, the CDR3 reads TGTGCCAGCCAGCCCCCCGGGACTCTAAGGCAGCCCCAGCATTTT. This encodes CASQPPGTLRQPQHF.

DNA for the CDR3: TGTGCCAGCAGACGACAGGGGAGCTCCTACGAGCAGTACTTC. This gives the protein CASRRQGSSYEQYF. The chain combines TRBV27 with TRBJ2-7; 8 nucleotides agree with TRBD1. The CDR3 has 14 amino acids. The V and J ends lost 6 bases and 0 bases, in that order; junction bases with no gene match: 4. CDR1 and CDR2 (germline): MNHEY, SMNVEV (reference sequence).

The chain has TRBV7-6 and TRBJ2-7; TRBD2 is a possible D gene (5 bases). The CDR3 length is 15 residues. Germline CDR1 SGHVS, CDR2 FNYEAQ. Trimming shortened V by 1 base and J by 2 bases, and 12 bases separated the two germline ends. CDR3 sequence reads: CASSLGGSLAYEQYF. The CDR3 bases are TGTGCCAGCAGCTTAGGAGGGAGCCTTGCCTACGAGCAGTACTTC.